The 19 T cell receptor beta chains listed next were all sequenced from one sample in a study of CD8+ T cells in alopecia areata (dated by TCRdb to between 2017 and 2018). Receptor libraries were prepared by the immunoSEQ multiplex PCR assay. For TCR sequencing, RNA was extracted from every sample and reverse transcribed into cDNA to serve as template. Entries here come from immuneACCESS through TCRdb and include only in-frame sequences with V and J called. Some clones fail to appear in such tables; in the studies checked, an unresolved V gene covers under half of the shortfall, and the cause of the remainder is unknown. Here the sample has around 160,000 clones; around 59% occur a single time. Of the sample, 13% to 15% is held by the ten largest clones. This specimen's time point label, per the study, means: about 25 weeks on oral tofacitinib. What the treatment or condition label conveys for this sample: oral pan-JAK inhibitor, 5-10 mg twice daily.

The specimen comprised CD4+ T cells sorted from blood, sampled at week 24, from a patient treated with tofacitinib. The receptors were sampled from a human donor with alopecia areata.

This chain joins TRBV9 and TRBJ1-1; D gene unclear. Germline values: CDR1 SGDLS, CDR2 YYNGEE. The CDR3 covers 15 residues. Trimming stripped 0 bases from V and 3 bases from J, with 12 bases between. The CDR3 nucleotides read TGTGCCAGCAGCGTAGCTCCCGGGCCGGACACTGAAGCTTTCTTT. It is translated as CASSVAPGPDTEAFF.

The V call is TRBV7-2, the J call TRBJ2-4; the D gene is possibly TRBD2 (5 bases). Germline V lookup: CDR1 SGHTA, CDR2 FQGNSA. CDR3 length equals 15 residues. The ends were cut back, 4 bases at V and 1 base at J, with 11 bases in the middle. Here the CDR3 reads CASSWVTGAKNIQYF. The CDR3 nucleotides are TGTGCCAGCAGCTGGGTTACGGGGGCCAAAAACATTCAGTACTTC.

This sequence joins TRBV9 and TRBJ1-2, with D perhaps matching TRBD1 (6 bases). This CDR3 contains 13 residues. Germline V gives CDR1 SGDLS, CDR2 YYNGEE. Trimming pared 7 bases from V and 11 bases from J, leaving 21 bases between. The CDR3 DNA is TGTGCCAGCGGGGGCGGGAGGGCCGACCGTTACACCTTC. This gives the protein CASGGGRADRYTF.

This clone was seen only a few times. The chain links TRBV29-1 to TRBJ2-1, with 7 bases that match TRBD2. Germline trimming cut 6 bases from V and 2 bases from J; bases unmatched to any gene: 16. Per the germline V gene, CDR1 is SQVTM and CDR2 is ANQGSEA. The CDR3 consists of 17 residues. The CDR3 here is CSVDLRPGLTTYNEQFF. For the CDR3, the DNA is TGCAGCGTCGACCTGAGACCGGGACTAACCACCTACAATGAGCAGTTCTTC.

The chain is built from TRBV7-9 and TRBJ1-4, with TRBD1 as a possible D gene (5 bases). The length of the CDR3 is 14 residues. Trimming pared 2 bases from V and 7 bases from J, leaving 11 bases between. In germline, CDR1 is SEHNR, CDR2 FQNEAQ (reference sequence). This chain's CDR3 is CASSLMAQAEKLFF. In DNA, the CDR3 is TGTGCCAGCAGCTTAATGGCACAGGCTGAAAAACTGTTTTTT.

The chain couples TRBV19 to TRBJ1-5; tentative D call: TRBD1 (5 bases). The ends were cut back, 5 bases at V and 6 bases at J, with 11 bases in the middle. CDR1 is LNHDA and CDR2 is SQIVND in the germline V gene (reference sequence). The CDR3 has 13 amino acids. The CDR3 loop reads CASSANGAQPQHF. CDR3 coding DNA: TGTGCCAGTAGTGCGAACGGGGCTCAGCCCCAGCATTTT. The full variable domain, its missing parts supplied by reference TRBV19 and TRBJ1-5, is DGGITQSPKYLFRKEGQNVTLSCEQNLNHDAMYWYRQDPGQGLRLIYYSQIVNDFQKGDIAEGYSVSREKKESFPLTVTSAQKNPTAFYLCASSANGAQPQHFGDGTRLSIL.

The J gene is TRBJ2-1, the V gene TRBV4-2, with TRBD2 matching over 10 bases. The trim removed 1 base at V and 2 bases at J, leaving 5 bases unmatched. Germline V gene lookup returns CDR1 LGHNA and CDR2 YNFKEQ. The CDR3 is 17 amino acids. The CDR3 loop is CASSQGVLAGTYNEQFF. DNA of the CDR3: TGTGCCAGCAGCCAAGGAGTACTAGCGGGGACCTACAATGAGCAGTTCTTC.

This clone has only a few counts. CDR3 sequence: CASSQGRSYNEQFF. The CDR3, as DNA: TGCGCCAGCAGCCAAGGCAGATCCTACAATGAGCAGTTCTTC. The rearrangement links TRBV4-1 to TRBJ2-1; D is unresolved. V lost 1 base and J 1 base, leaving 5 bases between the germline ends. Germline V gene lookup returns CDR1 MGHRA and CDR2 YSYEKL. The CDR3 consists of 14 residues.

The J gene is TRBJ2-7, the V gene TRBV7-2; D uncertain. This CDR3 spans 15 amino acids. The V and J ends lost 4 bases and 6 bases respectively, with 19 bases between them. Germline CDR1 reads SGHTA; CDR2 reads FQGNSA. The CDR3 reads CASSSPMGSTREQYF. In DNA, the CDR3 is TGTGCCAGCAGCTCCCCGATGGGTTCGACACGCGAGCAGTACTTC. The full variable domain, in which reference TRBV7-2 and TRBJ2-7 provide the parts outside the CDR3, is GAGVSQSPSNKVTEKGKDVELRCDPISGHTALYWYRQSLGQGLEFLIYFQGNSAPDKSGLPSDRFSAERTGGSVSTLTIQRTQQEDSAVYLCASSSPMGSTREQYFGPGTRLTVT.

The chain couples TRBV6-6 to TRBJ1-1; D uncertain. V was cut by 6 bases and J by 1 base, with 15 bases left in between. The CDR3 runs to 15 residues. In germline, CDR1 is MNHNY, CDR2 SVGAGI (reference sequence). The CDR3: CASSAPSRSNTEAFF. The CDR3, as DNA: TGTGCCAGCAGCGCCCCAAGCAGGTCGAACACTGAAGCTTTCTTT.

The chain couples TRBV6-1 to TRBJ1-1; D gene ambiguous. V lost 2 bases and J 2 bases, leaving 12 bases between the germline ends. Per germline, CDR1 MNHNS and CDR2 SASEGT. The CDR3 length is 15 residues. The CDR3 nucleotides are TGTGCCAGCAGTGAAATTAGGACGGGCAACACTGAAGCTTTCTTT. It translates to CASSEIRTGNTEAFF.

V gene TRBV11-1 combines with J gene TRBJ2-7; no definite D call. CDR3 length equals 17 residues. V was clipped by 2 bases and J by 3 bases, with 20 bases between them. The germline V gene encodes CDR1 SGHAT and CDR2 FQDESV (reference sequence). In DNA form, the CDR3 reads TGTGCCAGCAGCTTACGAAGCCCTGCATGGGAAGGCTACGAGCAGTACTTC. Translation gives CASSLRSPAWEGYEQYF.

The chain combines TRBV7-9 with TRBJ1-2; D is possibly TRBD1 (6 bases). Trimming removed 4 bases from V and 7 bases from J, with 19 bases in between. CDR3 length equals 15 residues. Looked up from germline, CDR1 is SEHNR and CDR2 is FQNEAQ (reference sequence). CDR3 in amino acids: CASSSTGYSYLGYTF. CDR3 nucleotides: TGTGCCAGCAGCTCTACAGGGTATTCCTATCTTGGCTACACCTTC.

CDR3: CSVEDFQTQYF. The CDR3 DNA sequence: TGCAGCGTTGAAGATTTCCAGACCCAGTACTTC. The chain couples TRBV29-1 to TRBJ2-5; unclear D gene. The germline V and J ends were trimmed by 0 bases and 6 bases, with 5 bases remaining between them. In germline, CDR1 is SQVTM, CDR2 ANQGSEA. The CDR3 runs 11 residues.

The genes are TRBV6-6 and TRBJ1-2; no firm D call. This CDR3 is built from 12 residues. V was shortened by 2 bases and J by 6 bases, with 7 bases between the two germline ends. The germline gives CDR1 MNHNY, CDR2 SVGAGI (reference sequence). For the CDR3, the DNA is TGTGCCAGCAGTTACCCCAATAATGGCTACACCTTC. Protein sequence: CASSYPNNGYTF.

The chain links TRBV6-5 to TRBJ2-3; D remains unclear. Germline CDR1 MNHEY, CDR2 SVGAGI. The CDR3 covers 15 residues. V shed 6 bases and J shed 0 bases, with 13 bases lying between them. The CDR3 reads CASRGLSTSTDTQYF. Here the CDR3 DNA reads TGTGCCAGCAGGGGATTATCCACTAGCACAGATACGCAGTATTTT.

As concerns this clone: The identical CDR3 is also encoded by other nucleotide sequences in the sample. The gene calls are TRBV30 and TRBJ1-2; 8 nucleotides match TRBD1. The V segment lost 1 base and the J segment 5 bases; nucleotides outside the gene matches: 6. Germline values: CDR1 GTSNPN, CDR2 SVGIG (reference sequence). This CDR3 comprises 14 residues. Here the CDR3 DNA reads TGTGCCTGGAGTGCAGGGGGCCGAGGGTATGGCTACACCTTC. Its protein is CAWSAGGRGYGYTF.

The rearrangement links TRBV19 to TRBJ1-5, with 7 bases aligning to TRBD1. Germline trimming cut 3 bases from V and 6 bases from J; bases unmatched to any gene: 5. Germline CDR1 is LNHDA and CDR2 is SQIVND (reference sequence). The CDR3 loop spans 14 amino acids. The CDR3 DNA reads TGTGCCAGTAGTATTGGACAGGCAACTCAGCCCCAGCATTTT. It yields the protein CASSIGQATQPQHF.

This chain connects TRBV5-6 to TRBJ2-5; 7 bases map to TRBD1. The V and J ends lost 4 bases and 5 bases, in that order; junction bases with no gene match: 5. Germline loops: CDR1 SGHDT, CDR2 YYEEEE. The CDR3 consists of 13 residues. For the CDR3, the DNA is TGTGCCAGCAGCCCAGGGGGTCAGGAGACCCAGTACTTC. Translating it yields CASSPGGQETQYF. The entire variable domain, with the rest obtained from reference TRBV5-6 and TRBJ2-5, is as follows: DAGVTQSPTHLIKTRGQQVTLRCSPKSGHDTVSWYQQALGQGPQFIFQYYEEEERQRGNFPDRFSGHQFPNYSSELNVNALLLGDSALYLCASSPGGQETQYFGPGTRLLVL.